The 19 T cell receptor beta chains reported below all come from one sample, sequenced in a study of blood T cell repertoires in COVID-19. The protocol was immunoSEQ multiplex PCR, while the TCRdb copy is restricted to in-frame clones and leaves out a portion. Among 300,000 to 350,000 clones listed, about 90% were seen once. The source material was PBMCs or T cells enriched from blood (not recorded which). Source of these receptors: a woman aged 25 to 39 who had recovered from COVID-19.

The DNA of the CDR3 is TGTGCCAGCAGTCCTTCGAGGGGCGTGCGGGGTAAGCAGTATTTT. It is translated as CASSPSRGVRGKQYF. The chain recombines TRBV28 with TRBJ2-3; tentative D call: TRBD2 (6 bases). V lost 5 bases, J lost 11 bases, and 23 bases lay in between. CDR3 length: 15 amino acids. The germline CDR1 and CDR2 sequences are MDHEN and SYDVKM.

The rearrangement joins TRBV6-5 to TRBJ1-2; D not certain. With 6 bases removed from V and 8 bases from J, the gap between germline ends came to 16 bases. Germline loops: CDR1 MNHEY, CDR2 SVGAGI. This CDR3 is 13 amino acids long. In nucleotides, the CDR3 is TGTGCCAGCAGGAACTCAGACGGGGAGGGCTACACCTTC. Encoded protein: CASRNSDGEGYTF.

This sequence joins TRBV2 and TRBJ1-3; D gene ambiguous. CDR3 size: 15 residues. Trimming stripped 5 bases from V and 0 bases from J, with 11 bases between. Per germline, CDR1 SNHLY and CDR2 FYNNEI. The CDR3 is CASSPDSGSGNTIYF. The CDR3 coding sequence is TGTGCCAGCAGTCCGGACTCCGGCTCTGGAAACACCATATATTTT.

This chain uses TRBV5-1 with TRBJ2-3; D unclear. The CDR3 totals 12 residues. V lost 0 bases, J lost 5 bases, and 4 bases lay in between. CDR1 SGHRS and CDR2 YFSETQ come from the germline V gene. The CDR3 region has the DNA TGCGCCAGCAGCTTGGGTCTAGATACGCAGTATTTT. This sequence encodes CASSLGLDTQYF.

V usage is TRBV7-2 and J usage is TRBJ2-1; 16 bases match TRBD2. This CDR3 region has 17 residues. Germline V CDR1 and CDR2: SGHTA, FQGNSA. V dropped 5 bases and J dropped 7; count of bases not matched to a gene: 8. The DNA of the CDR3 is TGTGCCAGCAGCCCGGGACTAGCGGGGGGGCTGAGGAATGAGCAGTTCTTC. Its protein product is CASSPGLAGGLRNEQFF.

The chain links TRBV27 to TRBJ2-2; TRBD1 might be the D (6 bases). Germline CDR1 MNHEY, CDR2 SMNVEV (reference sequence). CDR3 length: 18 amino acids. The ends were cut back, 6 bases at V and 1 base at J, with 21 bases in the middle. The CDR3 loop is CASRHRVGTPKNTGELFF. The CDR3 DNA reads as TGTGCCAGCAGGCACCGTGTCGGGACACCCAAGAACACCGGGGAGCTGTTTTTT.

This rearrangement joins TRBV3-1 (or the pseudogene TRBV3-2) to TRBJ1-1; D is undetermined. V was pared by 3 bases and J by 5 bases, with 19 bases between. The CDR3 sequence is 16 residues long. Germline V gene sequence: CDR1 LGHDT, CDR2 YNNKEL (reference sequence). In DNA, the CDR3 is TGTGCCAGCAGCCACCTCCCCGGCGCAGGCGGGACTGAAGCTTTCTTT. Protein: CASSHLPGAGGTEAFF.

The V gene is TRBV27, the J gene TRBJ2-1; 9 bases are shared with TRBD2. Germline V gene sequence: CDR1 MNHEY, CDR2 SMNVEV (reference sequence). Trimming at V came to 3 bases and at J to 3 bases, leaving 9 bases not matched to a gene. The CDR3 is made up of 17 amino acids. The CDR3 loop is CASSLGRLAGLYNEQFF. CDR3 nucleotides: TGTGCCAGCAGTTTGGGAAGGCTAGCGGGGCTCTACAATGAGCAGTTCTTC.

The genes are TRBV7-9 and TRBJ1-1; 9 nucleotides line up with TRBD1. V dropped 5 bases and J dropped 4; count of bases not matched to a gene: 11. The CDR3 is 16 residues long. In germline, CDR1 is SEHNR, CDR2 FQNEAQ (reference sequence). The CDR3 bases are TGTGCCAGCAGCCCCTACTGGGGACAGGGCGGCACTGAAGCTTTCTTT. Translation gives CASSPYWGQGGTEAFF.

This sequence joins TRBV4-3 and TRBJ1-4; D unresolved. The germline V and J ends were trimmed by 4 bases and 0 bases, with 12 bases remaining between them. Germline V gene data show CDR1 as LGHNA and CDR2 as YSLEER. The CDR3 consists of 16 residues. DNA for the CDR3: TGCGCCAGCAGCCTATCGACACATCCAACTAATGAAAAACTGTTTTTT. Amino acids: CASSLSTHPTNEKLFF.

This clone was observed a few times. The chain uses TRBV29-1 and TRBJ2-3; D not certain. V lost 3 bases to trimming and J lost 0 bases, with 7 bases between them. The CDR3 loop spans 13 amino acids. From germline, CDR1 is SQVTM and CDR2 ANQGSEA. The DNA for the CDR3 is TGCAGCGTTGACTCAGTAAGCACAGATACGCAGTATTTT. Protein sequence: CSVDSVSTDTQYF.

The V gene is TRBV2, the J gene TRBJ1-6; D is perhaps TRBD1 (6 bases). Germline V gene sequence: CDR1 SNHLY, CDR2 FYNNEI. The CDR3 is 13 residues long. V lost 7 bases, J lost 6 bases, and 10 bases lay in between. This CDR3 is CASKQGVNSPLHF. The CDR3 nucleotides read TGTGCCAGCAAACAGGGAGTTAATTCACCCCTCCACTTT.

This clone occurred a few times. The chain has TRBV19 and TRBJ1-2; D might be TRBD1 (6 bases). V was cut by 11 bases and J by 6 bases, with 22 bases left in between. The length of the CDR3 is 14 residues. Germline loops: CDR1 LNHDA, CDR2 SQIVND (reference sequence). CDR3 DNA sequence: TGTGCCTCCAAGGCCCCACAGGGTTGGGATGGCTACACCTTC. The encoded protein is CASKAPQGWDGYTF.

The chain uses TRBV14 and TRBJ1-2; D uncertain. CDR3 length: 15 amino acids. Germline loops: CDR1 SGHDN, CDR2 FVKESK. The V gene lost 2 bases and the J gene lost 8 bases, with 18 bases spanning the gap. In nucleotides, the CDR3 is TGTGCCAGCAGCCAACACGGACTTGTGCTCGAGGGCTACACCTTC. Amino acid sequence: CASSQHGLVLEGYTF.

In DNA, the CDR3 is TGTGCCAGCAAACAGGGGGTCACAGATACGCAGTATTTT. Amino acids: CASKQGVTDTQYF. This chain links TRBV25-1 with TRBJ2-3; 8 nucleotides match TRBD1. Germline V lookup: CDR1 MGHDK, CDR2 SYGVNS. Germline trimming cut 7 bases from V and 2 bases from J; bases unmatched to any gene: 2. The CDR3 covers 13 residues.

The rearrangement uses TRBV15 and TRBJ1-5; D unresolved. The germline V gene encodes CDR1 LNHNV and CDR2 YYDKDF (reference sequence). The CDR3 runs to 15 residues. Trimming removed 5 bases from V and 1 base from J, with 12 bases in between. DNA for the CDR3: TGTGCCACCAGCTCAGGTCTTGGGAGCAATCAGCCCCAGCATTTT. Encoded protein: CATSSGLGSNQPQHF.

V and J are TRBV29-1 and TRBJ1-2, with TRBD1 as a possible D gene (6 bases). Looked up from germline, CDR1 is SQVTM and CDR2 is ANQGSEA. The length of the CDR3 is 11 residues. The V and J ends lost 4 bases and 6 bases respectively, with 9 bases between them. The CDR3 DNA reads TGCAGCGTTGGTAAGGGGGATGGCTACACCTTC. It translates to CSVGKGDGYTF.

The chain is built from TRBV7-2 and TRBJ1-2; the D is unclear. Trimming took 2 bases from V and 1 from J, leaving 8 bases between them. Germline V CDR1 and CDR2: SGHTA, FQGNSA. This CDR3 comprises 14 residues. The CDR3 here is CASSLRRVNYGYTF. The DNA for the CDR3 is TGTGCCAGCAGCTTACGGAGGGTTAACTATGGCTACACCTTC.

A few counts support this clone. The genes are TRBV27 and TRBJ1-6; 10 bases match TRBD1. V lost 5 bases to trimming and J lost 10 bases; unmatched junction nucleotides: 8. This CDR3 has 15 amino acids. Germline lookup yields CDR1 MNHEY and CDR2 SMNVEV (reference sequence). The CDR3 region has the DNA TGTGCCAGCAGTGCCTGGGACAGGGGTTACTCACCCCTCCACTTT. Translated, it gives CASSAWDRGYSPLHF.